The present T cell receptor (beta chain) was sequenced within a study of blood T cell repertoires in COVID-19. Across the whole study: T cells, B-cell-depleted T cells, or PBMCs supplied cDNA or gDNA.

In the original analysis: Researchers report that nucleated cell counts were estimated from reference gene primer amplification. Some clones are missing from TCRdb's copy, which holds only in-frame ones; the method was immunoSEQ multiplex PCR. That table supplies the V and J calls and clone size; D and trimming were determined from the DNA. The sample has hundreds of thousands of clones, roughly nine tenths seen once. V was trimmed by 1 base and J by 0 bases, leaving 7 bases between them. From germline, CDR1 is SGHKS and CDR2 YYEKEE (reference sequence). This CDR3 has 14 amino acids. Participant-reported clinical history was the basis for cohort assignment. Cohort 3 recovery required two negative PCRs, clearance, or symptom resolution.

The TCR originated in a woman aged 18-30 years who had recovered from COVID-19. Material: PBMCs or T cells enriched from blood (not recorded which). V usage is TRBV5-5 and J usage is TRBJ1-1; no reliable D call. CDR3 in amino acids: CASSLSLLNTEAFF. Written as DNA, the CDR3 is TGTGCCAGCAGCTTGAGCCTCCTGAACACTGAAGCTTTCTTT.